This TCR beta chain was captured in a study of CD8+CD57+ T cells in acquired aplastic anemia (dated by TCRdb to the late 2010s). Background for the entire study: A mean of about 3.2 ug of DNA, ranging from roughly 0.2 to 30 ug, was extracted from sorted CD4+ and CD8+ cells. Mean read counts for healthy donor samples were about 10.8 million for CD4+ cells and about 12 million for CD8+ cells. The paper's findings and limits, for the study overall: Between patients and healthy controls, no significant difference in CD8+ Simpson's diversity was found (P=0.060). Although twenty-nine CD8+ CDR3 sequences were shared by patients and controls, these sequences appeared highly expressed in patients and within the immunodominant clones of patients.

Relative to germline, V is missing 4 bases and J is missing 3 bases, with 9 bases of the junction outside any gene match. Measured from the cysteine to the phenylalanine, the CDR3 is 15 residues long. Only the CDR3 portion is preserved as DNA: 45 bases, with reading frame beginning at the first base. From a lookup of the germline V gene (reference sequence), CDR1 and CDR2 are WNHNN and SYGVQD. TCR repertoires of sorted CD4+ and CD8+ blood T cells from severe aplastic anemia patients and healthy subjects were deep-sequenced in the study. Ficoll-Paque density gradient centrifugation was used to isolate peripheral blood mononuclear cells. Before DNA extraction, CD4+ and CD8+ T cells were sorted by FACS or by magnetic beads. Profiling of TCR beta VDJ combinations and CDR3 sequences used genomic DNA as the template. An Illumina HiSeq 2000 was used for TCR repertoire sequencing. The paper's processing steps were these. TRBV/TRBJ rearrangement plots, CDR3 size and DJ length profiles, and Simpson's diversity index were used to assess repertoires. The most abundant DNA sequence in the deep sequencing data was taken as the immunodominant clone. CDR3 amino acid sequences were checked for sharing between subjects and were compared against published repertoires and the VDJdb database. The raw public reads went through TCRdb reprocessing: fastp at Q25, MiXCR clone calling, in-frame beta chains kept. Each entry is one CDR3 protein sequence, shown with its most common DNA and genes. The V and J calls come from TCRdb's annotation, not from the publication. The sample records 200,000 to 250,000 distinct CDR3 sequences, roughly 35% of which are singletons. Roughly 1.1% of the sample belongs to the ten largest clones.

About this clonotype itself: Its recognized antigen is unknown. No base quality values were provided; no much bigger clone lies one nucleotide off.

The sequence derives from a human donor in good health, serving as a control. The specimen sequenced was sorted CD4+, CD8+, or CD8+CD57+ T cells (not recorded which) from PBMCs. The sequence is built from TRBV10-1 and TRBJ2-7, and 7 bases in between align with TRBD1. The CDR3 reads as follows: CASSGEDRVNYEQYF. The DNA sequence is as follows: TGCGCCAGCAGTGGGGAAGACAGGGTAAACTACGAGCAGTACTTC.